These 8 T cell receptor beta chains were sequenced from one sample in a study of CD8+ T cells in alopecia areata. The treatment here: oral pan-JAK inhibitor, 5-10 mg twice daily. Isolated RNA was reverse transcribed into cDNA used as the sequencing template. Clones were sequenced by immunoSEQ multiplex PCR, and TCRdb holds only the in-frame ones, with some missing. The sample lists more than 150,000 clones, about 60% occurring once. The source was CD4+ T cells sorted from blood, collected at week 4, from a patient treated with tofacitinib. These receptors were taken from a human donor with alopecia areata.

The genes are TRBV30 and TRBJ2-3; TRBD2 aligns across 9 bases. CDR3 length: 15 residues. V dropped 7 bases and J dropped 3; count of bases not matched to a gene: 11. Germline V gene data show CDR1 as GTSNPN and CDR2 as SVGIG (reference sequence). This CDR3 is CASEPGGGATDTQYF. The CDR3 DNA is TGTGCCTCCGAACCTGGCGGGGGGGCAACAGATACGCAGTATTTT.

The chain couples TRBV18 to TRBJ1-3; possibly TRBD1 for D (5 bases). The CDR3 covers 14 residues. V was cut by 6 bases and J by 2 bases, with 11 bases left in between. The germline V gene encodes CDR1 KGHSH and CDR2 LQKENI. The CDR3 DNA follows: TGTGCCAGCTCCCGGGACTCCCCTGGAAACACCATATATTTT. Translating gives CASSRDSPGNTIYF.

Only a few counts were recorded for this clone. The chain carries TRBV7-9 and TRBJ1-6; possible D gene TRBD1, 6 bases. Between the trimmed V and J ends, which lost 3 bases and 8 bases, there was a span of 20 bases. This CDR3 contains 17 residues. The germline V gene encodes CDR1 SEHNR and CDR2 FQNEAQ (reference sequence). CDR3 region: CASSFAKGQGIYSPLHF. Here the CDR3 DNA reads TGTGCCAGCAGCTTCGCCAAGGGGCAGGGGATTTATTCACCCCTCCACTTT. The complete variable domain, with remaining parts taken from reference TRBV7-9 and TRBJ1-6, reads DTGVSQNPRHKITKRGQNVTFRCDPISEHNRLYWYRQTLGQGPEFLTYFQNEAQLEKSRLLSDRFSAERPKGSFSTLEIQRTEQGDSAMYLCASSFAKGQGIYSPLHFGNGTRLTVT.

This clone was counted once. This rearrangement joins TRBV29-1 to TRBJ1-1; 8 nucleotides align to TRBD1. Germline lookup yields CDR1 SQVTM and CDR2 ANQGSEA. CDR3 length: 13 residues. With V trimmed by 5 bases and J by 2 bases, 4 bases remained unmatched. CDR3 protein: CSVRDRRNTEAFF. The DNA of the CDR3 is TGCAGCGTTCGGGACAGGAGAAACACTGAAGCTTTCTTT.

This clone was recorded a few times. The CDR3 nucleotides are TGTGCCAGCAGAGAAACAGGGGTAGAGAGTGAAAAACTGTTTTTT. Translation gives CASRETGVESEKLFF. This rearrangement joins TRBV25-1 to TRBJ1-4, with 7 bases identical to TRBD1. CDR3 size: 15 residues. J lost 7 bases, V lost 6 bases, and 11 bases had no gene match. CDR1 and CDR2 from the germline V gene are MGHDK and SYGVNS.

This sequence joins TRBV5-1 and TRBJ1-1, with D unresolved. There are 14 residues in the CDR3. V gave up 1 base and J gave up 1 base, with 8 bases separating them. Germline assignment: CDR1 SGHRS and CDR2 YFSETQ. CDR3: CASSLRAENTEAFF. The DNA of the CDR3 is TGCGCCAGCAGCTTGAGGGCAGAGAACACTGAAGCTTTCTTT. The whole variable domain, remainder taken from reference TRBV5-1 and TRBJ1-1, is KAGVTQTPRYLIKTRGQQVTLSCSPISGHRSVSWYQQTPGQGLQFLFEYFSETQRNKGNFPGRFSGRQFSNSRSEMNVSTLELGDSALYLCASSLRAENTEAFFGQGTRLTVV.

The chain uses TRBV7-9 and TRBJ2-2; no clear D gene. Germline V gene lookup returns CDR1 SEHNR and CDR2 FQNEAQ (reference sequence). V lost 1 base and J 4 bases, leaving 7 bases between the germline ends. This CDR3 spans 14 amino acids. The CDR3 region is CASSLGVFTGELFF. Here the CDR3 DNA reads TGTGCCAGCAGCTTAGGGGTGTTCACCGGGGAGCTGTTTTTT.

The chain has TRBV18 and TRBJ1-1; the D is unclear. The CDR3 loop spans 15 amino acids. Germline V gene data show CDR1 as KGHSH and CDR2 as LQKENI. The V gene lost 3 bases and the J gene lost 0 bases, with 11 bases spanning the gap. DNA of the CDR3: TGTGCCAGCTCACCTCCAGGACGGATGAACACTGAAGCTTTCTTT. This sequence encodes CASSPPGRMNTEAFF.